These 17 T cell receptor beta chains were sequenced from one sample in a study of a mutant IDH1 vaccine in newly diagnosed glioma. As to time point: week 47, end of study. The study gave 300 ug of mutant IDH1 20-mer peptide per vaccine dose, with topical imiquimod. Assay used: immunoSEQ multiplex PCR; TCRdb lists only in-frame clones, some missing. The profile shows about 94,000 clones, over 85% of them singletons. These receptors' targets are unknown. The sequences come from PBMCs, collected from a glioma patient whose treatment included an IDH1 peptide vaccine. The receptors originated from a woman between 45 and 60 years old with glioma.

The chain has TRBV19 and TRBJ2-2; 16 nucleotides align to TRBD2. J lost 6 bases, V lost 5 bases, and 3 bases had no gene match. CDR3 length: 16 amino acids. Germline V CDR1 and CDR2: LNHDA, SQIVND (reference sequence). The CDR3 region has the DNA TGTGCCAGTAGTCTCGGGACTAGCGGGAGGGCCGGGGAGCTGTTTTTT. Amino acids: CASSLGTSGRAGELFF.

V usage is TRBV7-3 and J usage is TRBJ2-1; D may be TRBD2 (7 bases). V lost 5 bases to trimming and J lost 7 bases, with 15 bases between them. The CDR3 spans 14 residues. Per germline, CDR1 SGHTA and CDR2 FQGTGA. The CDR3, as DNA: TGTGCCAGCAGCCGGGACAACGGGGGGAATGAGCAGTTCTTC. It is translated as CASSRDNGGNEQFF.

This sequence joins TRBV7-9 and TRBJ2-3; the D gene is possibly TRBD2 (5 bases). The CDR3 contains 17 residues. V lost 5 bases and J 0 bases, leaving 18 bases between the germline ends. CDR1 is SEHNR, CDR2 FQNEAQ, per germline (reference sequence). CDR3 nucleotides: TGTGCCAGCAGCCCCACAACCAGCGGAGTTAGCACAGATACGCAGTATTTT. Translating it yields CASSPTTSGVSTDTQYF.

V is TRBV10-3 and J is TRBJ2-2, with 10 bases fitting TRBD2. The J segment lost 5 bases and the V segment lost 6 bases, leaving 6 bases of the junction unmatched. The CDR3 spans 15 residues. Germline CDR1 and CDR2: ENHRY and SYGVKD. The CDR3 nucleotides are TGTGCCATCAGCCCTAGCGGGAGAAGAACCGGGGAGCTGTTTTTT. Its protein product is CAISPSGRRTGELFF.

This clone came up a few times. This chain connects TRBV6-4 to TRBJ1-2; 9 bases match TRBD1. The trim removed 0 bases at V and 7 bases at J, leaving 0 bases unmatched. Germline-derived CDR1 and CDR2 are MRHNA and SNTAGT. The CDR3 spans 13 residues. The CDR3 coding sequence is TGTGCCAGCAGTGACTCGGACAGGGGTGGCTACACCTTC. Residues: CASSDSDRGGYTF.

The CDR3 DNA reads as TGCGCCAGCAGCCAAGAATGGGTGGAGGAGACCCAGTACTTC. This translates into CASSQEWVEETQYF. The rearrangement uses TRBV4-1 and TRBJ2-5; no firm D call. CDR3 size: 14 residues. Trimming shortened V by 0 bases and J by 5 bases, and 10 bases separated the two germline ends. The germline V gene has CDR1 MGHRA and CDR2 YSYEKL.

This clone has only a few counts. The chain is built from TRBV27 and TRBJ2-7, with D possibly matching TRBD2 (6 bases). This CDR3 has 12 residues. The ends were cut back, 3 bases at V and 7 bases at J, with 10 bases in the middle. Germline assignment: CDR1 MNHEY and CDR2 SMNVEV (reference sequence). CDR3 in DNA: TGTGCCAGCAGTTTGAATCGGGGGGAGCAGTACTTC. As protein: CASSLNRGEQYF.

This chain connects TRBV29-1 to TRBJ2-7; the D is unclear. This CDR3 spans 14 amino acids. V was clipped by 0 bases and J by 2 bases, with 11 bases between them. CDR1 and CDR2 from the germline V gene are SQVTM and ANQGSEA. CDR3 DNA: TGCAGCGTTGAAGATCGCAGAGTACCCTACGAGCAGTACTTC. This gives the protein CSVEDRRVPYEQYF.

V is TRBV5-1 and J is TRBJ1-2; perhaps TRBD1 as D (6 bases). CDR1 and CDR2 from the germline V gene are SGHRS and YFSETQ. The CDR3 runs to 13 residues. The V and J ends lost 4 bases and 8 bases respectively, with 15 bases between them. The CDR3, as DNA: TGCGCCAGCAGCCCCGGACAGCGTGGGGGCTACACCTTC. This sequence encodes CASSPGQRGGYTF.

The chain links TRBV7-8 to TRBJ1-1; TRBD1 agrees at 11 bases. CDR1 is SGHVS, CDR2 FQNEAQ, per germline. The CDR3 is 13 residues long. J was trimmed by 10 bases and V by 5 bases; bases with no gene match: 6. The CDR3 protein is CASSADRGLGAFF. The CDR3 DNA reads as TGTGCCAGCAGCGCGGACAGGGGGCTGGGAGCTTTCTTT. Full variable domain (remainder filled in from reference TRBV7-8 and TRBJ1-1): GAGVSQSPRYKVAKRGQDVALRCDPISGHVSLFWYQQALGQGPEFLTYFQNEAQLDKSGLPSDRFFAERPEGSVSTLKIQRTQQEDSAVYLCASSADRGLGAFFGQGTRLTVV.

V usage is TRBV18 and J usage is TRBJ2-4; D ambiguous. CDR1 is KGHSH, CDR2 LQKENI, per germline. This CDR3 region has 16 residues. Trimming left V 3 bases short and J 0 bases short, with 12 bases between. The CDR3 DNA reads as TGTGCCAGCTCACCGGTGGGTTTCCTAGCCAAAAACATTCAGTACTTC. Translating it yields CASSPVGFLAKNIQYF.

CDR3 protein: CASGLVPTIPPGRAYEQYF. The DNA for the CDR3 is TGTGCTAGTGGTTTGGTACCAACAATTCCTCCGGGTAGAGCCTACGAGCAGTACTTC. The rearrangement links TRBV12-5 to TRBJ2-7; D gene ambiguous. The CDR3 has 19 residues. The V and J ends lost 0 bases and 2 bases respectively, with 23 bases between them. Germline CDR1 and CDR2: LGHNT and FRNRAP.

The chain has TRBV9 and TRBJ2-1; 7 bases align to TRBD2. The CDR3 covers 15 residues. V trimming: 0 bases; J trimming: 6 bases; junction bases outside the gene matches: 6. Germline values: CDR1 SGDLS, CDR2 YYNGEE. CDR3 residues: CASSVEAGRGNEQFF. The CDR3 DNA reads TGTGCCAGCAGCGTAGAGGCGGGGAGGGGCAATGAGCAGTTCTTC.

This clone was picked up one time. This sequence joins TRBV27 and TRBJ1-1; perhaps TRBD1 as D (6 bases). Deletions cut 2 bases from V and 1 base from J, with 17 bases between. CDR1 and CDR2 (germline): MNHEY, SMNVEV (reference sequence). This CDR3 comprises 17 residues. This CDR3 is CASSLIGVRGANTEAFF. CDR3 coding DNA: TGTGCCAGCAGTTTAATAGGAGTTAGGGGGGCGAACACTGAAGCTTTCTTT.

The J gene is TRBJ1-3, the V gene TRBV30; D is unclear. CDR1 and CDR2 (germline): GTSNPN, SVGIG (reference sequence). This CDR3 has 13 amino acids. With 3 bases removed from V and 7 bases from J, the gap between germline ends came to 13 bases. CDR3 DNA sequence: TGTGCCTGGAGCGATGGGGTTCGGAACACCATATATTTT. Translation: CAWSDGVRNTIYF.

On this clone: One junction end disagrees with the germline gene, perhaps due to a read error. CDR3 loop: CASRLAASGRTYNEQFF. The CDR3 coding sequence is TGTGCCAGCAGATTAGCAGCTAGCGGGAGGACTTACAATGAGCAGTTCTTC. The J gene is TRBJ2-1, the V gene TRBV11-2; TRBD2 agrees at 11 bases. The germline CDR1 and CDR2 sequences are SGHAT and FQNNGV. This CDR3 region has 17 residues.

This clone was detected only once. The chain recombines TRBV28 with TRBJ2-2; tentative D call: TRBD2 (7 bases). The CDR3 sequence is 18 residues long. The V gene's germline CDR1 is MDHEN and CDR2 SYDVKM. V lost 2 bases and J lost 5, with 21 bases in between. CDR3 in amino acids: CASSLGYRAQRGTGELFF. Here the CDR3 DNA reads TGTGCCAGCAGTTTAGGCTACAGGGCCCAGCGGGGAACCGGGGAGCTGTTTTTT.